The TCR beta chain described here comes from a study of shared clonotypes between healthy human individuals. Notes on the study in general: For naive CD4 cells, approximately 4.8% of clonotypes were shared across a few donors.

Data came from immunoSEQ multiplex PCR; TCRdb stores just in-frame clones and leaves some out. The top ten hold 0.36% of the sample, which has 2 million to 2.5 million clones, approximately 94% seen once. The CDR3 is 15 residues long. The V end was cut by 5 bases, the J end by 2 bases, with 13 bases between. The germline V gene has CDR1 SGHTA and CDR2 FQGNSA. This clone appeared a single time. The target antigen is unknown. This chain uses TRBV7-2 with TRBJ2-1, with a possible D match to TRBD1 (5 bases). This TCR was recovered from a man aged 18-30 years in good health. Some clones in this sample may be carry-over from other donors' samples. Sequences were obtained from naive CD4+ T cells from PBMCs. Subset denoted: CD45RA+ positively selected. The CDR3: CASSLPPRAYNEQFF. In DNA, the CDR3 is TGTGCCAGCAGCCTCCCCCCCAGGGCCTACAATGAGCAGTTCTTC.